Shown below are 22 T cell receptor beta chains from a single sample sequenced in a study of blood T cells in healthy people across ages. Alongside a J-beta primer mix, a sample-barcoded 5' primer served in a second PCR lasting roughly 7 to 11 cycles. TCRdb reprocessed the 5' RACE reads with MiXCR, giving one entry per CDR3 protein. The data contain about 640,000 distinct CDR3 sequences, roughly three fifths of them singletons. The sequenced sample consisted of blood. Receptor source: a man in his 60s in good health.

V is TRBV2 and J is TRBJ2-5; D ambiguous. This CDR3 comprises 11 residues. Germline V CDR1 and CDR2: SNHLY, FYNNEI. The ends were cut back, 8 bases at V and 11 bases at J, with 15 bases in the middle. The CDR3, as DNA: TGTGCCAGCGTGACCAACGTAGAGCAGTACTTC. This gives the protein CASVTNVEQYF.

V and J are TRBV9 and TRBJ2-7; 10 nucleotides line up with TRBD1. With 4 bases clipped from V and 6 bases from J, the junction kept 4 bases outside the gene matches. The CDR3 covers 13 residues. CDR1 SGDLS and CDR2 YYNGEE come from the germline V gene. The CDR3 protein is CASSWDRGGEQYF. For the CDR3, the DNA is TGTGCCAGCAGCTGGGACAGGGGTGGCGAGCAGTACTTC.

This chain links TRBV11-2 with TRBJ2-2, with 8 bases matching TRBD1. CDR3 length: 14 amino acids. With 10 bases clipped from V and 5 bases from J, the junction kept 9 bases outside the gene matches. CDR1 is SGHAT, CDR2 FQNNGV, per germline. CDR3 amino acids: CATGQGGGTGELFF. Here the CDR3 DNA reads TGTGCCACCGGACAGGGTGGGGGTACCGGGGAGCTGTTTTTT.

In this sample, this clonotype turned up a few times. The J gene is TRBJ2-1, the V gene TRBV29-1; D ambiguous. Germline V gene lookup returns CDR1 SQVTM and CDR2 ANQGSEA. There are 13 residues in the CDR3. V lost 6 bases, J lost 0 bases, and 9 bases lay in between. CDR3 sequence (DNA): TGCAGCGTGCGCTCAGACTCCTACAATGAGCAGTTCTTC. It translates to CSVRSDSYNEQFF.

This clonotype was detected only a few times. The V call is TRBV28, the J call TRBJ2-5; TRBD1 might be the D (7 bases). CDR1 is MDHEN and CDR2 is SYDVKM in the germline V gene. V lost 3 bases to trimming and J lost 5 bases, with 16 bases between them. The CDR3 has 15 amino acids. CDR3 amino acids: CASSFRQGGGETQYF. In nucleotides, the CDR3 is TGTGCCAGCAGTTTCCGACAGGGAGGAGGGGAGACCCAGTACTTC.

This sequence joins TRBV28 and TRBJ1-2, with a possible D match to TRBD1 (5 bases). Per the germline V gene, CDR1 is MDHEN and CDR2 is SYDVKM. V gave up 5 bases and J gave up 4 bases, with 14 bases separating them. CDR3 size: 14 residues. As DNA, the CDR3 is TGTGCCAGCAGTACACTCTCGGGGGGCTATGGCTACACCTTC. Protein sequence: CASSTLSGGYGYTF.

The chain is built from TRBV5-1 and TRBJ2-7; 8 positions match TRBD1. The germline CDR1 and CDR2 sequences are SGHRS and YFSETQ. The CDR3 spans 16 residues. Unmatched junction bases numbered 7, after V lost 0 bases and J lost 2 bases. In nucleotides, the CDR3 is TGCGCCAGCAGCTTGGGTGGGACAGGAGGCACCTACGAGCAGTACTTC. Its translation is CASSLGGTGGTYEQYF.

This clonotype came up a few times. The chain links TRBV12-3 or TRBV12-4 to TRBJ1-2, with 8 bases fitting TRBD1. The CDR3 loop spans 15 amino acids. The trim removed 4 bases at V and 6 bases at J, leaving 10 bases unmatched. The DNA of the CDR3 is TGTGCCAGCAGTTCGGGACAGGCTAGCGGCGATGGCTACACCTTC. Translation: CASSSGQASGDGYTF.

In its sample, this clonotype was seen a few times. The chain recombines TRBV7-2 with TRBJ2-7; the match to TRBD1 covers 9 bases. Trimming removed 6 bases from V and 6 bases from J; junction bases left unmatched: 6. Germline CDR1 reads SGHTA; CDR2 reads FQGNSA. The length of the CDR3 is 13 residues. The chain's CDR3 is CASRRDRVGEQYF. In nucleotides, the CDR3 is TGTGCCAGCAGACGGGACAGGGTCGGCGAGCAGTACTTC.

The rearrangement uses TRBV7-9 and TRBJ1-5; D call uncertain. Per germline, CDR1 SEHNR and CDR2 FQNEAQ (reference sequence). This CDR3 is built from 14 residues. V lost 5 bases and J 1 base, leaving 9 bases between the germline ends. The CDR3, as DNA: TGTGCCAGCAGCCCGGGCCCCAGCAATCAGCCCCAGCATTTT. This encodes CASSPGPSNQPQHF.

This clonotype was detected only a few times. This sequence joins TRBV27 and TRBJ2-3; 14 bases map to TRBD2. Trimming at V came to 7 bases and at J to 0 bases, leaving 6 bases not matched to a gene. CDR3 size: 17 residues. CDR1 is MNHEY and CDR2 is SMNVEV in the germline V gene (reference sequence). CDR3 bases: TGTGCCAGCAACCTCCGGACTAGCGGGGGGAGCACAGATACGCAGTATTTT. This sequence encodes CASNLRTSGGSTDTQYF.

This clonotype was observed a handful of times. The chain carries TRBV7-2 and TRBJ2-5; D gene ambiguous. Near its end, the DNA agrees better with TRBJ2-7, so the J call may be wrong. The germline V gene has CDR1 SGHTA and CDR2 FQGNSA. This CDR3 has 14 residues. Written as DNA, the CDR3 is TGTGCCAGCAGCTTAACGCAGAGCTCCTACGAGCAGTACTTC. It specifies CASSLTQSSYEQYF.

Concerning this clonotype: A single base separates this from a much larger clone, so it may be a read error. Here the CDR3 reads CASSLGPACEQYF. The CDR3 DNA follows: TGTGCCAGCAGCTTGGGGCCAGCCTGCGAGCAGTACTTC. The J gene is TRBJ2-7, the V gene TRBV5-6, with D uncertain. This CDR3 region has 13 residues. V shed 0 bases and J shed 6 bases, with 10 bases lying between them. From germline, CDR1 is SGHDT and CDR2 YYEEEE.

J is TRBJ1-2 and V is TRBV29-1; D not certain. Trimming cost V 7 bases and J 8 bases, with 17 bases left between them. CDR3 length: 12 residues. Germline CDR1 SQVTM, CDR2 ANQGSEA. CDR3 nucleotide sequence: TGCAGCGGGGCCCTCCGGCAGGAGGGCTACACCTTC. Translated: CSGALRQEGYTF. The entire variable domain, with the rest obtained from reference TRBV29-1 and TRBJ1-2, is as follows: SAVISQKPSRDICQRGTSLTIQCQVDSQVTMMFWYRQQPGQSLTLIATANQGSEATYESGFVIDKFPISRPNLTFSTLTVSNMSPEDSSIYLCSGALRQEGYTFGSGTRLTVV.

The V call is TRBV5-1, the J call TRBJ2-1; 8 positions agree with TRBD1. CDR3 length: 15 residues. The V gene's germline CDR1 is SGHRS and CDR2 YFSETQ. J gave up 2 bases and V 1 base, and 2 bases lay outside the gene matches. The CDR3 coding sequence is TGCGCCAGCAGCTTGCGGGGACAGGCCTACAATGAGCAGTTCTTC. As protein: CASSLRGQAYNEQFF.

The V gene is TRBV6-1, the J gene TRBJ2-1, with 8 bases identical to TRBD1. J lost 5 bases, V lost 2 bases, and 5 bases had no gene match. This CDR3 comprises 15 residues. From germline, CDR1 is MNHNS and CDR2 SASEGT. CDR3 in DNA: TGTGCCAGCAGTGAATCACAGGGGGTTCACAATGAGCAGTTCTTC. Its translation: CASSESQGVHNEQFF.

V gene TRBV20-1 combines with J gene TRBJ2-1, with a weak D call TRBD1 (8 bases). Germline CDR1 reads DFQATT; CDR2 reads SNEGSKA (reference sequence). CDR3 length equals 17 residues. The V end was cut by 0 bases, the J end by 4 bases, with 19 bases between. CDR3 sequence (DNA): TGCAGTGCTAGAGATTCCGGGGGGACAGGTAGATACAATGAGCAGTTCTTC. Protein: CSARDSGGTGRYNEQFF.

The chain recombines TRBV20-1 with TRBJ2-5; the match to TRBD2 covers 8 bases. The CDR3 loop spans 13 amino acids. The V gene's germline CDR1 is DFQATT and CDR2 SNEGSKA (reference sequence). The trim removed 3 bases at V and 5 bases at J, leaving 5 bases unmatched. DNA for the CDR3: TGCAGTGCTAGCGGGGGGGCCCTGGAGACCCAGTACTTC. Protein product: CSASGGALETQYF.

Only a few counts were recorded for this clonotype. The gene calls are TRBV6-5 and TRBJ2-5; D unclear. V was clipped by 5 bases and J by 2 bases, with 12 bases between them. This CDR3 comprises 14 residues. Germline V gene data show CDR1 as MNHEY and CDR2 as SVGAGI. CDR3 protein: CASSRHPKQETQYF. Here the CDR3 DNA reads TGTGCCAGCAGTCGCCACCCTAAACAAGAGACCCAGTACTTC.

The CDR3 is CASSLAIQGGEQFF. The CDR3 nucleotides are TGTGCCAGCAGTTTAGCTATACAGGGTGGTGAGCAGTTCTTC. This chain uses TRBV12-3 or TRBV12-4 with TRBJ2-1; TRBD1 is a possible D gene (6 bases). CDR3 length: 14 residues. V dropped 0 bases and J dropped 9 bases, with 12 bases sitting between them.

This clonotype has only a few counts. This chain joins TRBV10-3 and TRBJ2-3; 9 bases fit TRBD2. The V and J ends lost 2 bases and 3 bases, in that order; junction bases with no gene match: 3. CDR3 length equals 15 residues. Germline V gene sequence: CDR1 ENHRY, CDR2 SYGVKD. CDR3 sequence: CAISEPGLATDTQYF. CDR3 nucleotide sequence: TGTGCCATCAGTGAGCCTGGACTAGCGACAGATACGCAGTATTTT.

The CDR3 bases are TGTGCCAGCAGCCGAACCGGGGGGACTAGCACAGATACGCAGTATTTT. Translated: CASSRTGGTSTDTQYF. The V gene is TRBV3-1, the J gene TRBJ2-3; 7 bases match TRBD2. V shed 4 bases, J shed 0 bases, and the junction held 7 bases outside the gene matches. CDR3 length: 16 residues. The germline CDR1 and CDR2 sequences are LGHDT and YNNKEL (reference sequence).